This T cell receptor beta chain was identified during a study of blood T cells in healthy people across ages. In this sample, this clonotype turned up a few times. The antigen is not known. Study-level points and caveats: Comparison with aged donors showed that long-lived donors had more naive CD4+ cells and higher diversity.

CDR3 length: 14 residues. Trimming cost V 1 base and J 10 bases, with 17 bases left between them. Germline V gene data show CDR1 as SEHNR and CDR2 as FQNEAQ (reference sequence). Through a sample-barcoded 5' primer and a J-beta primer mix, a second PCR was run for roughly 7 to 12 cycles. TCRdb called the 5' RACE reads again in MiXCR, with one record for every CDR3 protein. The data hold about 1.1 million distinct CDR3 sequences, with roughly two fifths observed a single time. Sequenced input: blood. The sequence was collected from a man aged 18 to 35 in good health. The rearrangement joins TRBV7-9 to TRBJ2-7, with D hard to call. The CDR3 reads CASSLGQPGLTQYF. CDR3 nucleotide sequence: TGTGCCAGCAGCTTAGGGCAGCCGGGTTTAACCCAGTACTTC. The variable domain in full, completed from reference TRBV7-9 and TRBJ2-7, reads DTGVSQNPRHKITKRGQNVTFRCDPISEHNRLYWYRQTLGQGPEFLTYFQNEAQLEKSRLLSDRFSAERPKGSFSTLEIQRTEQGDSAMYLCASSLGQPGLTQYFGPGTRLTVT.